The sequence of this T cell receptor beta chain was determined in a study of blood T cells in healthy people across ages. Study findings and constraints: Higher diversity, along with more naive CD4+ cells, distinguished long-lived donors from aged donors.

With respect to this clonotype: Its antigen is currently unknown.

Total RNA was extracted at no less than 6 micrograms per sample. Germline-derived CDR1 and CDR2 are LGHNT and FRNRAP. V gave up 1 base and J gave up 0 bases, with 12 bases separating them. This CDR3 spans 16 amino acids. Using a J-beta primer mix together with a sample-barcoded 5' primer, a second PCR was run for roughly 6 to 12 cycles. Template switching added a 12-random-nucleotide identifier to every cDNA molecule. TCRdb reprocessed the 5' RACE reads with MiXCR, giving one entry per CDR3 protein. The sample lists 890,000 or so distinct CDR3 sequences; 60% to 80% were seen once. The sequencing sample was made of blood. This sequence was found in a man aged 25-40 years in good health. V usage is TRBV12-5 and J usage is TRBJ1-1; D is uncertain. The DNA of the CDR3 is TGTGCTAGTGGTTTGGCCCCCGGGAGGGTGAACACTGAAGCTTTCTTT. Translated, it gives CASGLAPGRVNTEAFF.